This TCR beta chain stems from a study of regulatory T cells in long-lasting Graves disease. Points from the study as a whole: Owing to a sample size that was small, accuracy may have been reduced. The TCR repertoire of persistent Graves' patients was less diverse than that of newly diagnosed ones.

Time point noted: newly diagnosed GD, antithyroid drugs for less than 3 months. PBMC RNA served as the TCR library source. Recruitment took place at an endocrinology department in Xi'an, China. This clonotype has a handful of counts. Its antigen is undetermined. Building the TCR beta libraries relied on iRepertoire HTBI primers, and CDR3 regions underwent Arm-PCR. TCRdb analysed the multiplex PCR reads with MiXCR anew, one entry per CDR3 protein. The sample shows 420,000 or so distinct CDR3 sequences, 16% of them seen only once. The CDR3 runs to 13 residues. Germline lookup yields CDR1 LNHDA and CDR2 SQIVND (reference sequence). The V gene lost 6 bases and the J gene lost 0 bases, with 6 bases spanning the gap. The sample was also reused in another study, on T cells in Graves' hyperthyroidism and ophthalmopathy. That source adds: HTBI primers were used for first-round RT-PCR of the TCR CDR3.

The J gene is TRBJ2-1, the V gene TRBV19, with no clear D. This TCR was sampled from a woman aged 18-29 years with Graves disease. The source was peripheral blood mononuclear cells (PBMCs), collected at new diagnosis, from a patient treated with antithyroid drugs. DNA of the CDR3: TGTGCCAGTAGGTTAGGCTCCTACAATGAGCAGTTCTTC. This gives the protein CASRLGSYNEQFF.